A selection of T cell receptor beta chains follows, all from one sample in a study of blood T cells in healthy people across ages. TCRdb re-derived calls from the 5' RACE reads in MiXCR, one entry per CDR3 protein. The sample consists of approximately 690,000 distinct CDR3 sequences, roughly 43% of them appearing once. Input material: blood. The receptors shown here come from a man older than 75 in good health. The CDR3 runs from the conserved cysteine through the conserved F or W. Fields, in order: V gene, clone size, D gene, J gene, CDR3 DNA, CDR3 protein. The D gene is left open where the match is weak. Not all rows give a size; the values are once, few, many and, for expanded clones, a class.

V: TRBV6-2/TRBV6-3; size: NA; D: NA; J: TRBJ1-2; DNA: TGTGCCAGCAGAAATAATTACAGGGAAACAGACTATGGCTACACCTTC; CDR3: CASRNNYRETDYGYTF
V: TRBV10-3; size: NA; D: NA; J: TRBJ2-7; DNA: TGTGCCATCAGTGAGTGGGACGGTTCCGTCCACGAGCAGTACTTC; CDR3: CAISEWDGSVHEQYF
V: TRBV24-1; size: once; D: NA; J: TRBJ2-2; DNA: TGTGCCACCAGTGGGGTGGGAGTGAACACCGGGGAGCTGTTTTTT; CDR3: CATSGVGVNTGELFF
V: TRBV4-3; size: NA; D: NA; J: TRBJ1-2; DNA: TGCGCCAGCAGCCAAAACAACCTCGGACGGCCCTATGGCTACACCTTC; CDR3: CASSQNNLGRPYGYTF
V: TRBV20-1; size: NA; D: TRBD1; J: TRBJ2-5; DNA: TGCAGTGCTCCTCAGACAGGGGGCAAGGAGACCCAGTACTTC; CDR3: CSAPQTGGKETQYF
V: TRBV5-1; size: NA; D: NA; J: TRBJ2-1; DNA: TGCGCCAGCAGCTCGGGGGACAGCTACACTGAGCAGTTCTTC; CDR3: CASSSGDSYTEQFF
V: TRBV10-3; size: NA; D: TRBD1; J: TRBJ2-5; DNA: TGTGCCATCACGCGGGACAGGGGCCAAGAGACCCAGTACTTC; CDR3: CAITRDRGQETQYF
V: TRBV29-1; size: NA; D: TRBD1; J: TRBJ2-3; DNA: TGCAGCGCCCGAACCGGGACAGGGGTCAATACGCAGTATTTT; CDR3: CSARTGTGVNTQYF
V: TRBV5-5; size: NA; D: NA; J: TRBJ1-4; DNA: TGTGCCAGCAGCTTGGCCCCGGGCCCAACTAATGAAAAACTGTTTTTT; CDR3: CASSLAPGPTNEKLFF
V: TRBV3-1; size: few; D: TRBD2; J: TRBJ2-1; DNA: TGTGCCAGCAGCCAAAAACTTCCGGGACTAGCGGGGGGGCCGAATGAGCAGTTCTTC; CDR3: CASSQKLPGLAGGPNEQFF
V: TRBV14; size: many; D: TRBD2; J: TRBJ2-1; DNA: TGTGCCAGCAGCCAAGCGCTAGCGGGAGCAGGGAATGAGCAGTTCTTC; CDR3: CASSQALAGAGNEQFF
V: TRBV7-2; size: NA; D: TRBD2; J: TRBJ2-3; DNA: TGTGCCAGCAGCTTAGCTAGCGGGAGAGGATATACGCAGTATTTT; CDR3: CASSLASGRGYTQYF
V: TRBV18; size: few; D: NA; J: TRBJ1-1; DNA: TGTGCCAGCTCACTAACGGACGTGGGGGCCACTGAAGCTTTCTTT; CDR3: CASSLTDVGATEAFF
V: TRBV6-2/TRBV6-3; size: few; D: TRBD2; J: TRBJ2-7; DNA: TGTGCCAGCAACCTAGCGGGGGGCTCCTACGAGCAGTACTTC; CDR3: CASNLAGGSYEQYF
V: TRBV4-3; size: NA; D: NA; J: TRBJ2-1; DNA: TGCGCCAGCAGCCAAGATTGGCAGGCGAAGTTCTTC; CDR3: CASSQDWQAKFF
V: TRBV7-2; size: few; D: NA; J: TRBJ1-4; DNA: TGTGCCAGCAGCCTCACAGGGTTTGTAAATGAAAAACTGTTTTTT; CDR3: CASSLTGFVNEKLFF
V: TRBV7-8; size: few; D: TRBD2; J: TRBJ2-7; DNA: TGTGCCAGCAGCTTTGGGACTAGCGAGACCTACGAGCAGTACTTC; CDR3: CASSFGTSETYEQYF
V: TRBV12-3/TRBV12-4; size: NA; D: NA; J: TRBJ1-1; DNA: TGTGCCAGCAGTCCTAGGGAAGGCACTGAAGCTTTCTTT; CDR3: CASSPREGTEAFF
V: TRBV10-2; size: NA; D: NA; J: TRBJ2-7; DNA: TGCGCCAGCTGGGCTGGGACTGCTTCCTACGAGCAGTACTTC; CDR3: CASWAGTASYEQYF
V: TRBV12-3/TRBV12-4; size: once; D: NA; J: TRBJ2-7; DNA: TGTGCCAGCAGGTTAGTACATGGCGCGGAGCAGTACTTC; CDR3: CASRLVHGAEQYF
V: TRBV2; size: NA; D: TRBD2; J: TRBJ2-3; DNA: TGTGCCAGCAGTGTTCTAGCGGGAGAGAGAGATACGCAGTATTTT; CDR3: CASSVLAGERDTQYF
V: TRBV20-1; size: few; D: TRBD1; J: TRBJ1-4; DNA: TGCAGTGCTATAGCCCCGACAGGGCGGCGTGAAAAACTGTTTTTT; CDR3: CSAIAPTGRREKLFF
V: TRBV20-1; size: few; D: TRBD2; J: TRBJ2-7; DNA: TGCAGTGCCACCACCAAAAGAGGCGGGAGGCTACCTTACGAGCAGTACTTC; CDR3: CSATTKRGGRLPYEQYF
V: TRBV2; size: NA; D: NA; J: TRBJ1-4; DNA: TGTGCCAGCAGCACAGGGATTGCAACTAATGAAGAACTGTTTTTT; CDR3: CASSTGIATNEELFF
V: TRBV4-3; size: few; D: NA; J: TRBJ1-2; DNA: TGCGCCAGCAGCCAGGGGGGGGCTAACTATGGCTACACCTTC; CDR3: CASSQGGANYGYTF
V: TRBV20-1; size: NA; D: NA; J: TRBJ1-2; DNA: TGCAGTGCTTACACCGGCCCTAACAGAGTCTATGGCTACACCTTC; CDR3: CSAYTGPNRVYGYTF
V: TRBV14; size: NA; D: NA; J: TRBJ2-1; DNA: TGTGCCAGCAGCCAAGATCCCCCCCTGCTCTGCAATGAGCAGTTCTTC; CDR3: CASSQDPPLLCNEQFF
V: TRBV5-1; size: few; D: TRBD1; J: TRBJ2-2; DNA: TGCGCCAGCACCACCAGGGGACAGGGGGCATCATCCGGGGAGCTGTTTTTT; CDR3: CASTTRGQGASSGELFF
V: TRBV5-1; size: NA; D: NA; J: TRBJ2-5; DNA: TGCGCCAGCAGCTTGGCTGGAGGGGAAGAGACCCAGTACTTC; CDR3: CASSLAGGEETQYF
V: TRBV7-3; size: NA; D: NA; J: TRBJ2-5; DNA: TGTGCCAGCAGCTTAGCCGGAGGGGCGATCAATGAGCAGTACTTC; CDR3: CASSLAGGAINEQYF
V: TRBV4-2; size: few; D: NA; J: TRBJ2-3; DNA: TGTGCCAGCAGCCCCCTTGGGTTACGGGGGCGCACAGATACGCAGTATTTT; CDR3: CASSPLGLRGRTDTQYF
V: TRBV27; size: NA; D: NA; J: TRBJ2-7; DNA: TGTGCCACCATGTCCCGAGCGGCTCCTAGGGAGCAGTACTTC; CDR3: CATMSRAAPREQYF
V: TRBV9; size: NA; D: NA; J: TRBJ2-5; DNA: TGTGCCAGCAGCGCTCGGACACCAGAGGGGGAGACCCAGTACTTC; CDR3: CASSARTPEGETQYF
V: TRBV7-2; size: NA; D: NA; J: TRBJ1-2; DNA: TGTGCCAGCAGCTTAGCTACCTATGGCTGCACCTTC; CDR3: CASSLATYGCTF
V: TRBV20-1; size: few; D: NA; J: TRBJ2-3; DNA: TGCAGTGCGGGCGGGGTGGGCGCCGATACGCAGTATTTT; CDR3: CSAGGVGADTQYF
V: TRBV10-3; size: NA; D: NA; J: TRBJ2-1; DNA: TGTGCCATGGCGGACGCCATCTCCTACAATGAGCAGTTCTTC; CDR3: CAMADAISYNEQFF
V: TRBV12-3/TRBV12-4; size: NA; D: NA; J: TRBJ1-1; DNA: TGTGCCAGCAGTTTTAACGGGATGATGAACACTGAAGCTTTCTTT; CDR3: CASSFNGMMNTEAFF
V: TRBV5-1; size: NA; D: TRBD2; J: TRBJ2-5; DNA: TGCGCCAGCAGCTTGAACCCCAGCGGGAGGGGACAGGAGACCCAGTACTTC; CDR3: CASSLNPSGRGQETQYF
V: TRBV7-3; size: NA; D: TRBD2; J: TRBJ2-1; DNA: TGTGCCAGCAGCCCCCGGATGCTGGCGGGAGGAGACTACAATGAGCAGTTCTTC; CDR3: CASSPRMLAGGDYNEQFF
V: TRBV7-9; size: NA; D: NA; J: TRBJ1-6; DNA: TGTGCCAGCAGCCCTCCGGACGGGATCAGGTCACCCCTCCACTTT; CDR3: CASSPPDGIRSPLHF
V: TRBV28; size: few; D: NA; J: TRBJ1-4; DNA: TGTGCCAGCAGTTTTGGGAGACGCCCTAATGAAAAACTGTTTTTT; CDR3: CASSFGRRPNEKLFF
V: TRBV10-3; size: few; D: NA; J: TRBJ1-1; DNA: TGTGCCATCAGTGATACAGGGTACACTGAAGCTTTCTTT; CDR3: CAISDTGYTEAFF
V: TRBV7-2; size: NA; D: TRBD1; J: TRBJ2-7; DNA: TGTGCCAGCAGCACCGGGACAGGTTGCGAGCAGTACTTC; CDR3: CASSTGTGCEQYF
V: TRBV7-2; size: NA; D: TRBD1; J: TRBJ2-5; DNA: TGTGTCAGCAGTCGAGGACAGGGGGAGACCCAGTACTTC; CDR3: CVSSRGQGETQYF
V: TRBV28; size: NA; D: TRBD2; J: TRBJ2-7; DNA: TGTGCCAGCAGTTCTAGCGGAGACTCCTACGAGCAGTACTTC; CDR3: CASSSSGDSYEQYF
V: TRBV4-2; size: many; D: NA; J: TRBJ2-7; DNA: TGTGCCAGCAGCCAAACTGACAGGACCTACGAGCAGTACTTC; CDR3: CASSQTDRTYEQYF